A single sample is the source of the 20 T cell receptor beta chains below, sequenced in a study of blood T cell repertoires in COVID-19. Measured with immunoSEQ multiplex PCR; TCRdb has only the in-frame clones, and not every one. Of 150,000 to 200,000 clones detected, about 90% appear once; the ten largest clones hold 0.6% to 0.8%. Sample: peripheral blood. These receptor sequences come from a man in his forties or fifties with acute or convalescent COVID-19.

The V gene is TRBV6-6, the J gene TRBJ2-1; 9 positions agree with TRBD1. V trimming: 6 bases; J trimming: 13 bases; junction bases outside the gene matches: 10. Germline V gene sequence: CDR1 MNHNY, CDR2 SVGAGI (reference sequence). CDR3 length: 13 amino acids. CDR3 loop: CASSLGTGLRQFF. The CDR3 region has the DNA TGTGCCAGCAGCCTCGGGACAGGGTTGCGTCAGTTCTTC.

The chain employs TRBV9 and TRBJ2-2; perhaps TRBD1 as D (6 bases). Trimming took off 0 bases at V and 6 bases at J, with 12 bases between the two ends. Germline assignment: CDR1 SGDLS and CDR2 YYNGEE. This CDR3 comprises 15 residues. The CDR3 protein is CASSVVPGDPGELFF. The DNA of the CDR3 is TGTGCCAGCAGCGTAGTTCCAGGGGACCCCGGGGAGCTGTTTTTT.

The chain joins TRBV6-1 to TRBJ2-7; the D is unclear. The V and J ends lost 5 bases and 3 bases respectively, with 11 bases between them. The CDR3 contains 13 residues. Per germline, CDR1 MNHNS and CDR2 SASEGT. CDR3 residues: CASSSDLYYEQYV. The DNA of the CDR3 is TGTGCCAGCAGTTCAGACTTGTACTACGAGCAGTACGTC.

This clone was found once. The V gene is TRBV27, the J gene TRBJ2-7; 9 bases are shared with TRBD1. Germline V gene lookup returns CDR1 MNHEY and CDR2 SMNVEV (reference sequence). The V and J ends lost 5 bases and 6 bases, in that order; junction bases with no gene match: 5. This CDR3 has 13 residues. The CDR3 DNA reads TGTGCCAGCAGTCCTCGGACAGGGGCCGAGCAGTACGTC. Its protein is CASSPRTGAEQYV.

V usage is TRBV7-2 and J usage is TRBJ2-1; TRBD2 matches at 7 bases. V lost 4 bases, J lost 8 bases, and 11 bases stayed unmatched. The CDR3 contains 15 residues. Germline loops: CDR1 SGHTA, CDR2 FQGNSA. The CDR3 here is CASSSPGGSWYEQFF. The CDR3 DNA sequence: TGTGCCAGCAGCTCGCCGGGCGGGAGCTGGTATGAGCAGTTCTTC.

The chain employs TRBV3-1 (or the pseudogene TRBV3-2) and TRBJ1-6, with a possible D match to TRBD1 (5 bases). Trimming left V 0 bases short and J 11 bases short, with 14 bases between. CDR1 and CDR2 from the germline V gene are LGHDT and YNNKEL (reference sequence). The CDR3 sequence is 15 residues long. CDR3 region: CASSQEGLQRTPLHF. In DNA, the CDR3 is TGTGCCAGCAGCCAAGAGGGGCTTCAGAGGACACCCCTCCACTTT.

This chain connects TRBV5-1 to TRBJ1-6; no clear D gene. The CDR3 runs to 13 residues. Germline V gives CDR1 SGHRS, CDR2 YFSETQ. Trimming removed 4 bases at V and 8 bases at J, with 10 bases between. Here the CDR3 reads CASSVERDSPLHF. The CDR3 region has the DNA TGCGCCAGCAGCGTGGAAAGAGATTCACCCCTCCACTTT.

V usage is TRBV2 and J usage is TRBJ2-1, with a weak D call TRBD2 (7 bases). CDR1 and CDR2 from the germline V gene are SNHLY and FYNNEI. V was shortened by 4 bases and J by 8 bases, with 9 bases between the two germline ends. This CDR3 is built from 12 residues. CDR3 sequence: CASSGGGDEQFF. The DNA of the CDR3 is TGTGCCAGCAGTGGAGGGGGGGATGAGCAGTTCTTC.

This clone was counted once. This chain connects TRBV15 to TRBJ1-5, with no clear D. Trimming removed 0 bases at V and 4 bases at J, with 13 bases between. Germline lookup yields CDR1 LNHNV and CDR2 YYDKDF (reference sequence). CDR3 length equals 16 residues. CDR3 nucleotide sequence: TGTGCCACCAGCAGAGATGGCGAGGGTGGAAATCAGCCCCAGCATTTT. Amino acids: CATSRDGEGGNQPQHF.

The chain uses TRBV21-1 and TRBJ1-3. TRBV21-1 is noted as a pseudogene. CDR3 length: 17 residues. DNA of the CDR3: TGTGCCAGCAGCAAAGGGCACGGGAGAAGCTCTGGAAACACCATATATTTT. Amino acids: CASSKGHGRSSGNTIYF.

The rearrangement joins TRBV7-8 to TRBJ2-7; possibly TRBD2 for D (6 bases). The CDR3 runs to 14 residues. V was clipped by 5 bases and J by 2 bases, with 13 bases between them. Germline CDR1 and CDR2: SGHVS and FQNEAQ. The CDR3 nucleotides are TGTGCCAGCAGCGTACAGCGGGTCACCTACGAGCAGTACTTC. Encoded protein: CASSVQRVTYEQYF.

V usage is TRBV30 and J usage is TRBJ1-5; D is ambiguous. This CDR3 has 15 amino acids. Germline CDR1 GTSNPN, CDR2 SVGIG (reference sequence). V lost 5 bases and J 4 bases, leaving 18 bases between the germline ends. CDR3 sequence: CAWGQDGGRNQPQHF. For the CDR3, the DNA is TGTGCCTGGGGTCAAGATGGCGGTCGAAATCAGCCCCAGCATTTT.

V gene TRBV30 combines with J gene TRBJ1-4, with 7 positions matching TRBD1. CDR3 length equals 14 residues. The trim removed 7 bases at V and 0 bases at J, leaving 5 bases unmatched. From germline, CDR1 is GTSNPN and CDR2 SVGIG (reference sequence). CDR3 region: CALTGVTTNEKLFF. The CDR3 coding sequence is TGTGCCTTAACAGGGGTCACAACTAATGAAAAACTGTTTTTT.

Written as DNA, the CDR3 is TGCAGCGCCCGGACAGCTAACTATGGCTACACCTTC. It encodes CSARTANYGYTF. This sequence joins TRBV29-1 and TRBJ1-2; possible D gene TRBD1, 6 bases. CDR1 SQVTM and CDR2 ANQGSEA come from the germline V gene. Trimming took 7 bases from V and 0 from J, leaving 9 bases between them. The CDR3 consists of 12 residues.

This chain uses TRBV6-5 with TRBJ2-5; TRBD1 aligns across 8 bases. The CDR3 consists of 15 residues. The J segment lost 4 bases and the V segment lost 6 bases, leaving 10 bases of the junction unmatched. Germline CDR1 is MNHEY and CDR2 is SVGAGI. The CDR3 bases are TGTGCCAGCAGCCTCCTTGACAGGGGAAGAGAGACCCAGTACTTC. It specifies CASSLLDRGRETQYF.

The genes are TRBV7-9 and TRBJ1-2; 8 bases align to TRBD1. V lost 5 bases to trimming and J lost 2 bases; unmatched junction nucleotides: 7. The CDR3 is made up of 15 amino acids. Germline values: CDR1 SEHNR, CDR2 FQNEAQ (reference sequence). CDR3 sequence reads: CASSGEGQENYGYTF. Here the CDR3 DNA reads TGTGCCAGCAGCGGGGAGGGACAGGAAAACTATGGCTACACCTTC. The whole variable domain, remainder taken from reference TRBV7-9 and TRBJ1-2, is DTGVSQNPRHKITKRGQNVTFRCDPISEHNRLYWYRQTLGQGPEFLTYFQNEAQLEKSRLLSDRFSAERPKGSFSTLEIQRTEQGDSAMYLCASSGEGQENYGYTFGSGTRLTVV.

The rearrangement uses TRBV7-3 and TRBJ2-1, with 13 bases aligning to TRBD2. V dropped 5 bases and J dropped 7; count of bases not matched to a gene: 5. The CDR3 is 15 amino acids. Germline V lookup: CDR1 SGHTA, CDR2 FQGTGA. The CDR3 coding sequence is TGTGCCAGCAGCGCCGAGACTAGCGGGAGGAATGAGCAGTTCTTC. It translates to CASSAETSGRNEQFF.

This chain connects TRBV9 to TRBJ2-7; tentative D call: TRBD2 (6 bases). V shed 4 bases and J shed 4 bases, with 12 bases lying between them. Germline loops: CDR1 SGDLS, CDR2 YYNGEE. There are 13 residues in the CDR3. DNA for the CDR3: TGTGCCAGCAGCCCGGATCGGGGGTACGAGCAGTACGTC. Translated: CASSPDRGYEQYV.

This clone was counted only a few times. J is TRBJ2-1 and V is TRBV7-2; perhaps TRBD1 as D (6 bases). From germline, CDR1 is SGHTA and CDR2 FQGNSA. V lost 8 bases and J 1 base, leaving 12 bases between the germline ends. The CDR3 length is 14 residues. Here the CDR3 reads CASQGHLSYNEQFF. As DNA, the CDR3 is TGTGCCAGCCAGGGACACCTATCCTACAATGAGCAGTTCTTC.

The rearrangement joins TRBV3-1 (or the pseudogene TRBV3-2) to TRBJ1-2, with a weak D call TRBD1 (6 bases). The length of the CDR3 is 12 residues. Trimming removed 2 bases from V and 10 bases from J, with 11 bases in between. In germline, CDR1 is LGHDT, CDR2 YNNKEL (reference sequence). For the CDR3, the DNA is TGTGCCAGCAGCCAACCGGGACACTCCTACACCTTC. It codes for CASSQPGHSYTF.